Following are 23 T cell receptor beta chains from one sample sequenced in a study of blood T cell repertoires in COVID-19. Measured with immunoSEQ multiplex PCR; TCRdb has only the in-frame clones, and not every one. The table shows under 350,000 clones, with more than 85% occurring only once. Sequencing was done on a sample of peripheral blood. All receptors come from a man aged 18 to 29 with active or convalescent COVID-19.

This clone was recorded once. This chain uses TRBV13 with TRBJ2-3; D remains ambiguous. The V gene lost 5 bases and the J gene lost 0 bases, with 9 bases spanning the gap. The CDR3 spans 14 residues. CDR1 is PRHDT and CDR2 is FYEKMQ in the germline V gene (reference sequence). CDR3 nucleotide sequence: TGTGCCAGCAGCCCACACGTCAGCACAGATACGCAGTATTTT. Protein product: CASSPHVSTDTQYF.

The chain employs TRBV11-2 and TRBJ2-7, with TRBD1 identical over 8 bases. Germline V gene lookup returns CDR1 SGHAT and CDR2 FQNNGV. V trimming: 5 bases; J trimming: 6 bases; junction bases outside the gene matches: 6. The CDR3 loop spans 13 amino acids. CDR3 sequence reads: CASSPGGIGEQYF. CDR3 in DNA: TGTGCCAGCAGCCCAGGGGGCATAGGCGAGCAGTACTTC.

This sequence joins TRBV7-2 and TRBJ1-5; the D is unclear. The V and J ends lost 4 bases and 0 bases respectively, with 4 bases between them. Germline CDR1 is SGHTA and CDR2 is FQGNSA. The CDR3 consists of 13 residues. This CDR3 is CASSSDSNQPQHF. The CDR3 bases are TGTGCCAGCAGCTCAGATAGCAATCAGCCCCAGCATTTT.

This clone was observed once. This chain links TRBV7-2 with TRBJ2-7, with 7 bases matching TRBD1. J was trimmed by 7 bases and V by 2 bases; bases with no gene match: 5. The CDR3 totals 13 residues. The germline gives CDR1 SGHTA, CDR2 FQGNSA. The CDR3 coding sequence is TGTGCCAGCAGCTTACAGACAGGGTGGGAGCAGTACTTC. Translated: CASSLQTGWEQYF.

In DNA form, the CDR3 reads TGTGCCAGAAAGGTGGACAGGGGGCTTGGTAGCAATCAGCCCCAGCATTTT. Amino acids: CARKVDRGLGSNQPQHF. The chain couples TRBV5-3 to TRBJ1-5; TRBD1 matches at 11 bases. TRBV5-3 has ORF status, its function being uncertain. The CDR3 is 17 amino acids. After removal of 6 bases from V and 0 bases from J, the junction contained 8 bases not matched to a gene.

The V and J genes are TRBV6-2 or TRBV6-3 and TRBJ2-2; no clear D. From germline, CDR1 is MNHEY and CDR2 SVGEGT. With 4 bases removed from V and 3 bases from J, the gap between germline ends came to 15 bases. This CDR3 has 16 residues. The CDR3 coding sequence is TGTGCCAGCAGTTCCATCGACACTTTGCACACCGGGGAGCTGTTTTTT. It encodes CASSSIDTLHTGELFF.

The genes are TRBV5-6 and TRBJ1-5; no definite D call. Germline V gives CDR1 SGHDT, CDR2 YYEEEE. This CDR3 is built from 13 residues. The V end lost 0 bases, the J end lost 2 bases, and 3 bases lay between the germline ends. The CDR3 here is CASSLGRNQPQHF. The CDR3 DNA reads TGTGCCAGCAGCTTGGGGCGCAATCAGCCCCAGCATTTT. The full variable domain, its missing parts supplied by reference TRBV5-6 and TRBJ1-5, is DAGVTQSPTHLIKTRGQQVTLRCSPKSGHDTVSWYQQALGQGPQFIFQYYEEEERQRGNFPDRFSGHQFPNYSSELNVNALLLGDSALYLCASSLGRNQPQHFGDGTRLSIL.

This sequence joins TRBV10-3 and TRBJ2-7; 7 positions match TRBD1. The CDR3 sequence is 14 residues long. Germline loops: CDR1 ENHRY, CDR2 SYGVKD. Trimming took 6 bases from V and 4 from J; bases not matched to a gene: 9. CDR3 residues: CAIRDRRNKYEQYF. As DNA, the CDR3 is TGTGCCATCAGGGACAGGCGAAACAAATACGAGCAGTACTTC.

The rearrangement links TRBV7-7 to TRBJ1-1; D possibly corresponds to TRBD1 (5 bases). Trimming left V 5 bases short and J 0 bases short, with 16 bases between. The CDR3 spans 16 residues. Germline V CDR1 and CDR2: SSHAT, FNYEAQ (reference sequence). The DNA for the CDR3 is TGTGCCAGCAGCAGGGGCGAGGTCAGTTTGAACACTGAAGCTTTCTTT. Its translation: CASSRGEVSLNTEAFF.

There are a few counts of this clone. The junction shows a germline mismatch at one end, possibly a read error. The chain joins TRBV6-1 to TRBJ2-5, with a possible D match to TRBD2 (7 bases). The CDR3 is made up of 14 amino acids. The germline V gene encodes CDR1 MNHNS and CDR2 SASEGT. CDR3 protein: CASREGGLTETQYF. CDR3 nucleotides: TGTGCCAGCAGGGAAGGGGGACTAACGGAGACCCAGTACTTC.

This clone appeared many times. V and J are TRBV4-2 and TRBJ1-1, with D maybe TRBD1 (5 bases). Per germline, CDR1 LGHNA and CDR2 YNFKEQ. Trimming shortened V by 5 bases and J by 8 bases, and 15 bases separated the two germline ends. The CDR3 loop spans 13 amino acids. Here the CDR3 DNA reads TGTGCCAGCAGCGGGGCCGGAACCTCCGAAGCTTTCTTT. Translated: CASSGAGTSEAFF.

The genes are TRBV6-5 and TRBJ1-2; no clear D. Germline assignment: CDR1 MNHEY and CDR2 SVGAGI. This CDR3 is built from 14 residues. V shed 0 bases and J shed 4 bases, with 9 bases lying between them. The CDR3 loop is CASSYSELGYGYTF. The CDR3 coding sequence is TGTGCCAGCAGTTACTCGGAGTTGGGCTATGGCTACACCTTC.

CDR3 loop: CASSQVGLAGANEQFF. The CDR3 DNA follows: TGTGCCAGCAGCCAAGTCGGGTTAGCGGGTGCCAATGAGCAGTTCTTC. J is TRBJ2-1 and V is TRBV4-2, with 7 bases lining up with TRBD2. Per the germline V gene, CDR1 is LGHNA and CDR2 is YNFKEQ. The CDR3 has 16 amino acids. Unmatched junction bases numbered 9, after V lost 1 base and J lost 6 bases.

The J gene is TRBJ1-2, the V gene TRBV13; TRBD1 agrees at 11 bases. Germline assignment: CDR1 PRHDT and CDR2 FYEKMQ (reference sequence). The CDR3 is made up of 15 amino acids. V gave up 5 bases and J gave up 8 bases; unmatched junction bases: 10. The CDR3 region is CASSPRTGGAEGYTF. CDR3 DNA: TGTGCCAGCAGCCCTCGGACAGGGGGCGCGGAAGGCTACACCTTC. The full variable domain, rest sourced from reference TRBV13 and TRBJ1-2, is AAGVIQSPRHLIKEKRETATLKCYPIPRHDTVYWYQQGPGQDPQFLISFYEKMQSDKGSIPDRFSAQQFSDYHSELNMSSLELGDSALYFCASSPRTGGAEGYTFGSGTRLTVV.

This sequence joins TRBV4-2 and TRBJ1-2; 10 nucleotides line up with TRBD1. V lost 4 bases and J lost 3; bases outside the gene matches: 2. This CDR3 is 14 amino acids long. Germline CDR1 and CDR2: LGHNA and YNFKEQ. The CDR3 DNA sequence: TGTGCCAGCAGCCGACAGGGGGCAGACTATGGCTACACCTTC. Amino acid sequence: CASSRQGADYGYTF.

This clone was counted a single time. The chain couples TRBV15 to TRBJ1-2; the match to TRBD1 covers 7 bases. The trim removed 2 bases at V and 4 bases at J, leaving 7 bases unmatched. This CDR3 has 15 amino acids. CDR1 and CDR2 from the germline V gene are LNHNV and YYDKDF (reference sequence). CDR3 nucleotide sequence: TGTGCCACCAGCAGACCGGGACAGCCACTCTATGGCTACACCTTC. Translation: CATSRPGQPLYGYTF.

V and J are TRBV7-9 and TRBJ1-6, with 9 positions matching TRBD1. This CDR3 contains 14 residues. V trimming: 8 bases; J trimming: 10 bases; junction bases outside the gene matches: 9. The V gene's germline CDR1 is SEHNR and CDR2 FQNEAQ (reference sequence). CDR3 in DNA: TGTGCCAGCGCAGTTAAGGGACAGGGATCACCCCTCCACTTT. Translated, it gives CASAVKGQGSPLHF. The full variable domain, rest sourced from reference TRBV7-9 and TRBJ1-6, is DTGVSQNPRHKITKRGQNVTFRCDPISEHNRLYWYRQTLGQGPEFLTYFQNEAQLEKSRLLSDRFSAERPKGSFSTLEIQRTEQGDSAMYLCASAVKGQGSPLHFGNGTRLTVT.

The CDR3 region has the DNA TGTGCCAGCAGCTTAGCCCCCGGGGCTGGGGCCAACGTCCTGACTTTC. This gives the protein CASSLAPGAGANVLTF. The chain couples TRBV7-2 to TRBJ2-6; D might be TRBD2 (5 bases). Germline CDR1 reads SGHTA; CDR2 reads FQGNSA. The CDR3 totals 16 residues. Trimming cost V 0 bases and J 2 bases, with 8 bases left between them.

The CDR3 region is CASQEEELAGGRGRGHYNEQFF. In nucleotides, the CDR3 is TGTGCCAGCCAAGAAGAGGAACTAGCGGGAGGGCGAGGACGAGGGCACTACAATGAGCAGTTCTTC. This rearrangement joins TRBV19 to TRBJ2-1; 13 bases are shared with TRBD2. In germline, CDR1 is LNHDA, CDR2 SQIVND (reference sequence). This CDR3 is 22 amino acids long. V shed 9 bases and J 3 bases; nucleotides not matched to a gene: 26.

This sequence joins TRBV19 and TRBJ1-6; the match to TRBD1 covers 7 bases. The CDR3 loop spans 14 amino acids. With 3 bases clipped from V and 4 bases from J, the junction kept 0 bases outside the gene matches. The V gene's germline CDR1 is LNHDA and CDR2 SQIVND (reference sequence). CDR3 in amino acids: CASSMGQYNSPLHF. The CDR3 bases are TGTGCCAGTAGTATGGGACAGTATAATTCACCCCTCCACTTT.

The V and J genes are TRBV5-6 and TRBJ1-6, with D unresolved. This CDR3 spans 15 amino acids. The germline V and J ends were trimmed by 1 base and 4 bases, with 9 bases remaining between them. CDR1 is SGHDT, CDR2 YYEEEE, per germline. The CDR3 DNA reads TGTGCCAGCAGCTTGTCCAGCGAATATAATTCACCCCTCCACTTT. It yields the protein CASSLSSEYNSPLHF. Full variable domain (rest looked up from reference TRBV5-6 and TRBJ1-6): DAGVTQSPTHLIKTRGQQVTLRCSPKSGHDTVSWYQQALGQGPQFIFQYYEEEERQRGNFPDRFSGHQFPNYSSELNVNALLLGDSALYLCASSLSSEYNSPLHFGNGTRLTVT.

The V gene is TRBV29-1, the J gene TRBJ1-1; TRBD1 matches 9 bases. The CDR3 covers 14 residues. After removal of 2 bases from V and 8 bases from J, the junction contained 9 bases not matched to a gene. Per the germline V gene, CDR1 is SQVTM and CDR2 is ANQGSEA. CDR3 in DNA: TGCAGCGTTGAAAGGGAGGCGGGACAGGGAGAAGCTTTCTTT. Amino acid sequence: CSVEREAGQGEAFF.

In this sample, this clone turned up once. The V gene is TRBV11-3, the J gene TRBJ2-7, with D tentatively TRBD1 (7 bases). Germline V gives CDR1 SGHNT, CDR2 YENEEA. The CDR3 is made up of 16 amino acids. The V and J ends lost 5 bases and 4 bases respectively, with 21 bases between them. CDR3 nucleotide sequence: TGTGCCAGCAGCCAAGCCGGGGGACAGACCTTTTACGAGCAGTACTTC. This sequence encodes CASSQAGGQTFYEQYF.